Shown below are 9 T cell receptor beta chains from a single sample sequenced in a study of T cell repertoires in cytomegalovirus infection. These receptors have no known antigen. TCRdb analysed the reads with MiXCR anew, one entry per CDR3 protein. The sample carries some 500,000 distinct CDR3 sequences, about 39% recorded once. Sequenced material: cultured PBMCs, taken from culture after CMV antigen stimulation. The receptors stem from a human donor in good health (CMV status not recorded). Some clones in this sample may be carry-over from other donors' samples.

The chain recombines TRBV7-9 with TRBJ1-2; D not certain. This CDR3 has 15 amino acids. In germline, CDR1 is SEHNR, CDR2 FQNEAQ (reference sequence). Trimming took 3 bases from V and 8 from J, leaving 19 bases between them. CDR3 residues: CASSLAGETREGYTF. The CDR3, as DNA: TGTGCCAGCAGCTTGGCCGGTGAGACTCGTGAAGGCTACACCTTC.

The count of this clonotype is one. This chain's CDR3 is CASSLVRLTGRNTIYF. The DNA for the CDR3 is TGTGCCAGCAGCTTAGTCCGCTTGACAGGGAGAAACACCATATATTTT. The rearrangement uses TRBV7-9 and TRBJ1-3, with 7 bases matching TRBD1. V lost 1 base to trimming and J lost 5 bases; unmatched junction nucleotides: 8. Looked up from germline, CDR1 is SEHNR and CDR2 is FQNEAQ (reference sequence). This CDR3 is built from 16 residues.

Only a few counts were recorded for this clonotype. The chain combines TRBV7-2 with TRBJ2-4; a possible D gene is TRBD1 (6 bases). Germline assignment: CDR1 SGHTA and CDR2 FQGNSA. The CDR3 totals 14 residues. V lost 3 bases and J lost 4, with 10 bases in between. CDR3 coding DNA: TGTGCCAGCAGCTTCGGACAGAAGAAAAACATTCAGTACTTC. Its translation: CASSFGQKKNIQYF.

The chain has TRBV11-2 and TRBJ2-3, with a possible D match to TRBD2 (5 bases). This CDR3 comprises 14 residues. Trimming shortened V by 1 base and J by 6 bases, and 11 bases separated the two germline ends. The germline gives CDR1 SGHAT, CDR2 FQNNGV. CDR3 region: CASSLVSERDTQYF. For the CDR3, the DNA is TGTGCCAGCAGCTTAGTGAGCGAGCGGGATACGCAGTATTTT.

This clonotype has only a few counts. V is TRBV5-8 and J is TRBJ1-1; D uncertain. V was pared by 8 bases and J by 1 base, with 12 bases between. Germline values: CDR1 SGHTS, CDR2 YDEGEE. The CDR3 extends over 13 amino acids. Here the CDR3 reads CASPGRSNTEAFF. The CDR3 coding sequence is TGTGCCAGTCCGGGCAGATCGAACACTGAAGCTTTCTTT.

This clonotype has at least ten counts. The chain links TRBV7-2 to TRBJ2-3; 12 nucleotides align to TRBD2. Losses at the gene ends were 4 bases for V and 5 bases for J; bases not matched to a gene: 10. The CDR3 has 17 amino acids. Germline assignment: CDR1 SGHTA and CDR2 FQGNSA. The CDR3 nucleotides read TGTGCCAGCAGCTCCAGGGCTAGCGGGGGGGCGGTAGATACGCAGTATTTT. Its translation: CASSSRASGGAVDTQYF.

This clonotype was seen only a few times. The chain combines TRBV5-4 with TRBJ2-5, with D possibly TRBD1 on 5 matching bases. The ends were cut back, 0 bases at V and 3 bases at J, with 9 bases in the middle. CDR1 and CDR2 (germline): SGHNT, YYREEE (reference sequence). The CDR3 has 14 amino acids. The DNA of the CDR3 is TGTGCCAGCAGCTTGGGGGGCGTGGAAGAGACCCAGTACTTC. Its protein product is CASSLGGVEETQYF.

The chain carries TRBV5-5 and TRBJ2-7, with TRBD2 as a possible D gene (5 bases). The CDR3 runs to 15 residues. V lost 1 base and J 5 bases, leaving 16 bases between the germline ends. Germline CDR1 SGHKS, CDR2 YYEKEE (reference sequence). CDR3 sequence reads: CASSLLRATADEQYF. CDR3 DNA sequence: TGTGCCAGCAGCTTGCTGAGGGCCACCGCGGACGAGCAGTACTTC. The full variable domain, its missing parts supplied by reference TRBV5-5 and TRBJ2-7, is DAGVTQSPTHLIKTRGQQVTLRCSPISGHKSVSWYQQVLGQGPQFIFQYYEKEERGRGNFPDRFSARQFPNYSSELNVNALLLGDSALYLCASSLLRATADEQYFGPGTRLTVT.

Only a few counts were recorded for this clonotype. The rearrangement uses TRBV6-1 and TRBJ2-5; D is unresolved. The CDR3 contains 15 residues. V lost 2 bases and J lost 5, with 15 bases in between. Germline V lookup: CDR1 MNHNS, CDR2 SASEGT. CDR3: CASSEYGGIWETQYF. CDR3 in DNA: TGTGCCAGCAGTGAATATGGCGGCATTTGGGAGACCCAGTACTTC.